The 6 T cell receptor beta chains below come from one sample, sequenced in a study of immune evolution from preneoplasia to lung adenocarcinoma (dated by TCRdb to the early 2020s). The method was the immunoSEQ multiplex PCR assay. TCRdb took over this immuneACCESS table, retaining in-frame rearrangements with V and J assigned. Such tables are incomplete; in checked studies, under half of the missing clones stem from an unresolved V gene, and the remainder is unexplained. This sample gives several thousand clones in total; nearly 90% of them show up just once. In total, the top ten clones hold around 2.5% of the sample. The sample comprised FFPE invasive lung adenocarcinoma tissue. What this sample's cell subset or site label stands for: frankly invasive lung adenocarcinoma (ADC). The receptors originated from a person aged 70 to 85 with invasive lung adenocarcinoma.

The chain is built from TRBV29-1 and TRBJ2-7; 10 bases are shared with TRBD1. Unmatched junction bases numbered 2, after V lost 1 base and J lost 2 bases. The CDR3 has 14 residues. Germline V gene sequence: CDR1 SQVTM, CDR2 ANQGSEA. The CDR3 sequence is CSVEAGQGTYEQYF. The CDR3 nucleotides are TGCAGCGTTGAAGCGGGACAGGGGACCTACGAGCAGTACTTC.

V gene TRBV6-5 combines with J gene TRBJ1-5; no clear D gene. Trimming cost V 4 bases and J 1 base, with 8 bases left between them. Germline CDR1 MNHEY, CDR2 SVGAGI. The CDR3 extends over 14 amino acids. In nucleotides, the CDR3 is TGTGCCAGCAGTTCAGACACAAGCAATCAGCCCCAGCATTTT. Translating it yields CASSSDTSNQPQHF.

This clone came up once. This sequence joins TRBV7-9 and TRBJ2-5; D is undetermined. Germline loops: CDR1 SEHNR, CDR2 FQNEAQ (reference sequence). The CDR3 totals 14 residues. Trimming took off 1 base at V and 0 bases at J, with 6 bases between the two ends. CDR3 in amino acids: CASSLGQNQETQYF. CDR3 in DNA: TGTGCCAGCAGCTTAGGTCAAAACCAAGAGACCCAGTACTTC. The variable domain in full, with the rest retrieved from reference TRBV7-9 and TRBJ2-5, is DTGVSQNPRHKITKRGQNVTFRCDPISEHNRLYWYRQTLGQGPEFLTYFQNEAQLEKSRLLSDRFSAERPKGSFSTLEIQRTEQGDSAMYLCASSLGQNQETQYFGPGTRLLVL.

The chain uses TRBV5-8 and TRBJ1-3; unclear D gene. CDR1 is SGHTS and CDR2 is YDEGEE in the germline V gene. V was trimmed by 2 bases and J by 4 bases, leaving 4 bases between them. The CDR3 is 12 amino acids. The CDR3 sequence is CASSLTGNTIYF. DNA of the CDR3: TGTGCCAGCAGCTTAACAGGAAACACCATATATTTT.

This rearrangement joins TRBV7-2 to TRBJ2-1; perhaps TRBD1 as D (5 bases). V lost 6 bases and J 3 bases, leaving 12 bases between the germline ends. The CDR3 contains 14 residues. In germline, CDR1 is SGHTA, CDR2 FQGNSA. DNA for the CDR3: TGTGCCAGCAGATCTGGGGCTAGCTACAATGAGCAGTTCTTC. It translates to CASRSGASYNEQFF.

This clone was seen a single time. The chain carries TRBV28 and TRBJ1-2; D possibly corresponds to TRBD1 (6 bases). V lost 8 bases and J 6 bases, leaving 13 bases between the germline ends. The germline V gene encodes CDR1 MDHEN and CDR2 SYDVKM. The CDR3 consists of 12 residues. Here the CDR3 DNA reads TGTGCCAGCTCTAACAGGGTTGATGGCTACACCTTC. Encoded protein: CASSNRVDGYTF.